These 26 T cell receptor beta chains share one sample of origin, sequenced in a study of graft-versus-host responses after intestinal transplantation. Graft samples were processed, releasing intraepithelial and lamina propria lymphocytes. TCRdb keeps only in-frame clones here, not all; method: immunoSEQ multiplex PCR. The sample holds around 15,000 clones, roughly three fifths seen once. This specimen consisted of ileum tissue, obtained 524 days after transplant. These receptors were collected from a human patient who received an intestinal transplant, so some T cells may come from the graft donor.

The CDR3 protein is CASEEGQGTYNEQFF. CDR3 sequence (DNA): TGTGCCAGCGAAGAGGGACAGGGGACCTACAATGAGCAGTTCTTC. The gene calls are TRBV28 and TRBJ2-1; TRBD1 matches at 10 bases. The ends lost 8 bases at V and 2 bases at J; junction bases unmatched: 6. The CDR3 contains 15 residues. Germline V lookup: CDR1 MDHEN, CDR2 SYDVKM.

The sample holds a few counts of this clone. The chain uses TRBV6-1 and TRBJ1-5, with 9 bases identical to TRBD1. CDR1 is MNHNS, CDR2 SASEGT, per germline. This CDR3 spans 15 amino acids. Unmatched junction bases numbered 4, after V lost 7 bases and J lost 0 bases. The CDR3 here is CASTRTGDSNQPQHF. The CDR3 DNA reads TGTGCCAGCACCCGGACAGGGGATAGCAATCAGCCCCAGCATTTT.

This clone is classed as medium-sized. The J gene is TRBJ1-5, the V gene TRBV2; D is unresolved. Trimming cost V 1 base and J 0 bases, with 7 bases left between them. The CDR3 spans 15 residues. Germline V gene data show CDR1 as SNHLY and CDR2 as FYNNEI. The CDR3 region has the DNA TGTGCCAGCAGTGAAGAAGGAGTTAGCAATCAGCCCCAGCATTTT. It translates to CASSEEGVSNQPQHF.

This clone turned up a few times. This specimen includes other DNA sequences encoding the same CDR3. This sequence joins TRBV13 and TRBJ1-6; D is perhaps TRBD1 (5 bases). This CDR3 comprises 15 residues. CDR1 is PRHDT and CDR2 is FYEKMQ in the germline V gene (reference sequence). Trimming took off 2 bases at V and 4 bases at J, with 9 bases between the two ends. The CDR3 is CASSLMGPYNSPLHF. The CDR3 DNA is TGTGCCAGCAGCTTAATGGGGCCTTATAATTCACCCCTCCACTTT.

The V call is TRBV13, the J call TRBJ2-3, with unresolved D. Germline loops: CDR1 PRHDT, CDR2 FYEKMQ (reference sequence). The length of the CDR3 is 14 residues. The V end lost 1 base, the J end lost 3 bases, and 8 bases lay between the germline ends. The CDR3 nucleotides are TGTGCCAGCAGCTTAGCCGGTCGTACAGATACGCAGTATTTT. Protein: CASSLAGRTDTQYF.

The rearrangement uses TRBV12-5 and TRBJ2-1, with a tentative D call TRBD2 (7 bases). The ends were cut back, 1 base at V and 1 base at J, with 17 bases in the middle. Germline V gives CDR1 LGHNT, CDR2 FRNRAP. The CDR3 has 18 residues. The CDR3 DNA reads TGTGCTAGTGGTTTGGCTAGCGGCGCCCAGGGGTCCTACAATGAGCAGTTCTTC. Translating it yields CASGLASGAQGSYNEQFF.

The CDR3 spells CASSHGSSRGYTF. The DNA of the CDR3 is TGCGCCAGCAGCCACGGGTCTTCTCGTGGCTACACCTTC. The rearrangement uses TRBV4-3 and TRBJ1-2; no clear D gene. The length of the CDR3 is 13 residues. The V end lost 3 bases, the J end lost 7 bases, and 12 bases lay between the germline ends. Per the germline V gene, CDR1 is LGHNA and CDR2 is YSLEER.

This clone was counted only a few times. Written as DNA, the CDR3 is TGTGCCAGTAGTTATTCCTATGGCTACACCTTC. Residues: CASSYSYGYTF. This chain links TRBV19 with TRBJ1-2; D is undetermined. The germline gives CDR1 LNHDA, CDR2 SQIVND (reference sequence). The CDR3 is made up of 11 amino acids. V dropped 5 bases and J dropped 4 bases, with 5 bases sitting between them.

This clone was seen more than once but under ten times. V usage is TRBV21-1 and J usage is TRBJ2-7; TRBD2 is the table's D call, not checked against the DNA. TRBV21-1 is given as a pseudogene. The CDR3 has 17 residues. Here the CDR3 DNA reads TGTGCCAGCAGGACACCTGCCCCGCGGGGGGGGCCATACGAGCAGTACTTC. Protein sequence: CASRTPAPRGGPYEQYF.

This clone was counted a few times. V and J are TRBV2 and TRBJ2-5, with 12 nucleotides matching TRBD2. This CDR3 is built from 17 residues. In germline, CDR1 is SNHLY, CDR2 FYNNEI. V was pared by 8 bases and J by 1 base, with 11 bases of the junction left unmatched. CDR3 DNA sequence: TGTGCCAGCTCTTTGGGTCTAGCGGGGGGGCTCCAAGAGACCCAGTACTTC. Its protein is CASSLGLAGGLQETQYF.

A word on this clone: A far larger clone differs by one base, so this is likely a read error. The chain combines TRBV27 with TRBJ1-4; perhaps TRBD1 as D (6 bases). The CDR3 covers 16 residues. Trimming took off 7 bases at V and 1 base at J, with 16 bases between the two ends. The germline gives CDR1 MNHEY, CDR2 SMNVEV (reference sequence). This CDR3 is CASNLEGGGTNEKLFF. For the CDR3, the DNA is TGTGCCAGCAATTTGGAGGGAGGGGGAACTAATGAAAAACTGTTTTTT.

The chain couples TRBV4-3 to TRBJ1-6, with 7 bases aligning to TRBD1. The trim removed 4 bases at V and 2 bases at J, leaving 2 bases unmatched. The CDR3 sequence is 15 residues long. Looked up from germline, CDR1 is LGHNA and CDR2 is YSLEER. CDR3 amino acids: CASSPDRAYNSPLHF. As DNA, the CDR3 is TGCGCCAGCAGCCCCGACAGGGCCTATAATTCACCCCTCCACTTT.

The gene calls are TRBV7-2 and TRBJ2-5; 9 nucleotides line up with TRBD2. The ends lost 1 base at V and 5 bases at J; junction bases unmatched: 8. This CDR3 has 16 residues. The germline CDR1 and CDR2 sequences are SGHTA and FQGNSA. The CDR3 DNA reads TGTGCCAGCAGCTTAGGGCTAGCGGGGCCGGGGGAGACCCAGTACTTC. Protein sequence: CASSLGLAGPGETQYF.

The chain carries TRBV25-1 and TRBJ2-5, with a tentative D call TRBD2 (5 bases). Germline V lookup: CDR1 MGHDK, CDR2 SYGVNS. This CDR3 has 15 residues. V was shortened by 5 bases and J by 2 bases, with 15 bases between the two germline ends. As DNA, the CDR3 is TGTGCCAGCAGTCCCTTCCTAGCAGATCAAGAGACCCAGTACTTC. This translates into CASSPFLADQETQYF.

The chain employs TRBV13 and TRBJ1-2; D remains ambiguous. The CDR3 spans 14 residues. Germline V gene sequence: CDR1 PRHDT, CDR2 FYEKMQ (reference sequence). The ends were cut back, 2 bases at V and 5 bases at J, with 12 bases in the middle. The CDR3 sequence: CASSLRVRQYGYTF. The CDR3 coding sequence is TGTGCCAGCAGCTTAAGAGTGCGGCAGTATGGCTACACCTTC.

CDR3 sequence (DNA): TGTGCCAGCAGCTTAGTAGTAGCGGGGGGATCCTACGAGCAGTACTTC. Protein: CASSLVVAGGSYEQYF. The rearrangement joins TRBV7-2 to TRBJ2-7, with 10 positions matching TRBD2. V was pared by 1 base and J by 1 base, with 4 bases of the junction left unmatched. CDR1 and CDR2 from the germline V gene are SGHTA and FQGNSA. There are 16 residues in the CDR3.

V and J are TRBV7-2 and TRBJ2-1; TRBD2 matches at 13 bases. The CDR3 has 16 amino acids. CDR1 and CDR2 from the germline V gene are SGHTA and FQGNSA. The V gene end was trimmed by 5 bases and the J gene end by 4 bases; junction bases not matched to a gene: 5. The CDR3: CASSQGLAGLYNEQFF. CDR3 sequence (DNA): TGTGCCAGCAGCCAGGGACTAGCGGGGTTATACAATGAGCAGTTCTTC.

The V gene is TRBV5-1, the J gene TRBJ2-7, with a tentative D call TRBD1 (7 bases). The CDR3 spans 15 residues. Trimming shortened V by 4 bases and J by 4 bases, and 18 bases separated the two germline ends. Germline V lookup: CDR1 SGHRS, CDR2 YFSETQ. The CDR3 here is CASSPAGGGNYEQYF. CDR3 bases: TGCGCCAGCAGCCCCGCCGGAGGGGGCAATTACGAGCAGTACTTC.

This clone appeared a few times. The genes are TRBV7-2 and TRBJ1-5; D is unresolved. There are 15 residues in the CDR3. Germline values: CDR1 SGHTA, CDR2 FQGNSA. V was cut by 1 base and J by 3 bases, with 10 bases left in between. As DNA, the CDR3 is TGTGCCAGCAGCTTAGTCCACGGGTACAATCAGCCCCAGCATTTT. This gives the protein CASSLVHGYNQPQHF.

V and J are TRBV9 and TRBJ2-3; 7 bases match TRBD1. V dropped 6 bases and J dropped 0; count of bases not matched to a gene: 10. In germline, CDR1 is SGDLS, CDR2 YYNGEE. This CDR3 comprises 16 residues. The CDR3 reads CASTVGPGQSTDTQYF. The CDR3 DNA is TGTGCCAGCACCGTGGGACCGGGACAGAGCACAGATACGCAGTATTTT.

This chain links TRBV25-1 with TRBJ1-6; 8 bases line up with TRBD1. The CDR3 is 15 residues long. The junction had 7 bases not matched to a gene; V was cut back by 6 bases and J by 6 bases. Germline V gene data show CDR1 as MGHDK and CDR2 as SYGVNS. The CDR3 spells CASRPFTGGNSPLHF. Here the CDR3 DNA reads TGTGCCAGCAGGCCTTTCACAGGGGGTAATTCACCCCTCCACTTT.

The chain carries TRBV7-2 and TRBJ2-3; 8 nucleotides agree with TRBD2. The germline CDR1 and CDR2 sequences are SGHTA and FQGNSA. CDR3 length: 14 amino acids. J was trimmed by 1 base and V by 4 bases; bases with no gene match: 1. In nucleotides, the CDR3 is TGTGCCAGCAGCTATAGCGGGGGCACAGATACGCAGTATTTT. Encoded protein: CASSYSGGTDTQYF.

This clone was recorded once. At one end the junction does not follow the germline gene, possibly because of a read error. The chain employs TRBV19 and TRBJ1-2, with 9 nucleotides matching TRBD1. The V gene's germline CDR1 is LNHDA and CDR2 SQIVND (reference sequence). CDR3 length equals 18 residues. The CDR3 reads CASSIPPGQGYPFYDYTF. As DNA, the CDR3 is TGTGCCAGTAGTATACCTCCGGGACAGGGCTACCCTTTCTATGACTACACCTTC.

CDR3 sequence: CASSPWDRAYGYTF. In nucleotides, the CDR3 is TGTGCCAGCTCACCCTGGGACAGGGCCTATGGCTACACCTTC. The V call is TRBV18, the J call TRBJ1-2; 9 bases are a match to TRBD1. J was trimmed by 4 bases and V by 3 bases; bases with no gene match: 3. The CDR3 is 14 residues long. Germline assignment: CDR1 KGHSH and CDR2 LQKENI.

The chain combines TRBV11-3 with TRBJ1-6; D is undetermined. Trimming left V 5 bases short and J 7 bases short, with 9 bases between. The CDR3 is made up of 13 amino acids. Germline CDR1 and CDR2: SGHNT and YENEEA. The CDR3 sequence is CASSSLRNSPLHF. The CDR3 coding sequence is TGTGCCAGCAGCAGTTTGAGGAATTCACCCCTCCACTTT. The full variable domain, rest sourced from reference TRBV11-3 and TRBJ1-6, is EAGVVQSPRYKIIEKKQPVAFWCNPISGHNTLYWYLQNLGQGPELLIRYENEEAVDDSQLPKDRFSAERLKGVDSTLKIQPAELGDSAVYLCASSSLRNSPLHFGNGTRLTVT.

The rearrangement joins TRBV7-2 to TRBJ2-5; D uncertain. The J call may be in error: the DNA end matches TRBJ2-7 better. The CDR3 totals 14 residues. Germline CDR1 is SGHTA and CDR2 is FQGNSA. CDR3 nucleotides: TGTGCCAGCAGCCTCGACCCCAACTACTACGAGCAGTACTTC. Translation gives CASSLDPNYYEQYF.